This is a list of T cell receptor beta chains from one sample in a study of chemoradiotherapy in HPV16-positive cancers. Here immunoSEQ multiplex PCR was the method, and the copy in TCRdb shows in-frame clones only, minus some. Here the sample spans around 13,000 clones, 50% to 75% being singletons. The specimen was collected from a patient who underwent chemoradiotherapy. The receptors stem from a human donor with HPV-associated anogenital cancer. Each CDR3 is given with its conserved first and last residue. A D gene is named only where the DNA matches it firmly. Clone size is stated in some rows and not others, as once, few, many or a class when expanded.

TRBJ1-5 TRBV2 TRBD1 few CASSIHGQGLNQPQHF TGTGCCAGCAGCATACACGGACAGGGCCTCAATCAGCCCCAGCATTTT
TRBJ1-5 TRBV7-2 - - CASSPMGGAGNQPQHF TGTGCCAGCAGCCCCATGGGGGGGGCTGGCAATCAGCCCCAGCATTTT
TRBJ1-1 TRBV4-3 - - CASSQEILGTEAFF TGCGCCAGCAGCCAAGAGATACTAGGGACTGAAGCTTTCTTT
TRBJ1-1 TRBV9 - - CASSVGGMNTEAFF TGTGCCAGCAGCGTAGGCGGAATGAACACTGAAGCTTTCTTT
TRBJ2-7 TRBV23-1 TRBD1 - CASSQFSDRGLLIYEQYF TGCGCCAGCAGTCAATTCTCGGACAGGGGGCTTCTTATCTACGAGCAGTACTTC
TRBJ1-2 TRBV19 TRBD1 few CASSRGQNYGYTF TGTGCCAGTAGCCGGGGACAGAACTATGGCTACACCTTC
TRBJ1-5 TRBV19 - - CASSISQGNQPQHF TGTGCCAGTAGTATTTCCCAGGGAAATCAGCCCCAGCATTTT
TRBJ2-1 TRBV12-5 - - CASGLRDEQFF TGTGCTAGTGGTTTACGAGATGAGCAGTTCTTC
TRBJ1-4 TRBV7-6 - - CASSAGPPTTNEKLFF TGTGCCAGCAGTGCTGGTCCTCCAACGACTAATGAAAAACTGTTTTTT
TRBJ2-5 TRBV6-5 TRBD2 few CASRGLAGGETQYF TGTGCCAGCAGGGGACTAGCGGGAGGCGAGACCCAGTACTTC